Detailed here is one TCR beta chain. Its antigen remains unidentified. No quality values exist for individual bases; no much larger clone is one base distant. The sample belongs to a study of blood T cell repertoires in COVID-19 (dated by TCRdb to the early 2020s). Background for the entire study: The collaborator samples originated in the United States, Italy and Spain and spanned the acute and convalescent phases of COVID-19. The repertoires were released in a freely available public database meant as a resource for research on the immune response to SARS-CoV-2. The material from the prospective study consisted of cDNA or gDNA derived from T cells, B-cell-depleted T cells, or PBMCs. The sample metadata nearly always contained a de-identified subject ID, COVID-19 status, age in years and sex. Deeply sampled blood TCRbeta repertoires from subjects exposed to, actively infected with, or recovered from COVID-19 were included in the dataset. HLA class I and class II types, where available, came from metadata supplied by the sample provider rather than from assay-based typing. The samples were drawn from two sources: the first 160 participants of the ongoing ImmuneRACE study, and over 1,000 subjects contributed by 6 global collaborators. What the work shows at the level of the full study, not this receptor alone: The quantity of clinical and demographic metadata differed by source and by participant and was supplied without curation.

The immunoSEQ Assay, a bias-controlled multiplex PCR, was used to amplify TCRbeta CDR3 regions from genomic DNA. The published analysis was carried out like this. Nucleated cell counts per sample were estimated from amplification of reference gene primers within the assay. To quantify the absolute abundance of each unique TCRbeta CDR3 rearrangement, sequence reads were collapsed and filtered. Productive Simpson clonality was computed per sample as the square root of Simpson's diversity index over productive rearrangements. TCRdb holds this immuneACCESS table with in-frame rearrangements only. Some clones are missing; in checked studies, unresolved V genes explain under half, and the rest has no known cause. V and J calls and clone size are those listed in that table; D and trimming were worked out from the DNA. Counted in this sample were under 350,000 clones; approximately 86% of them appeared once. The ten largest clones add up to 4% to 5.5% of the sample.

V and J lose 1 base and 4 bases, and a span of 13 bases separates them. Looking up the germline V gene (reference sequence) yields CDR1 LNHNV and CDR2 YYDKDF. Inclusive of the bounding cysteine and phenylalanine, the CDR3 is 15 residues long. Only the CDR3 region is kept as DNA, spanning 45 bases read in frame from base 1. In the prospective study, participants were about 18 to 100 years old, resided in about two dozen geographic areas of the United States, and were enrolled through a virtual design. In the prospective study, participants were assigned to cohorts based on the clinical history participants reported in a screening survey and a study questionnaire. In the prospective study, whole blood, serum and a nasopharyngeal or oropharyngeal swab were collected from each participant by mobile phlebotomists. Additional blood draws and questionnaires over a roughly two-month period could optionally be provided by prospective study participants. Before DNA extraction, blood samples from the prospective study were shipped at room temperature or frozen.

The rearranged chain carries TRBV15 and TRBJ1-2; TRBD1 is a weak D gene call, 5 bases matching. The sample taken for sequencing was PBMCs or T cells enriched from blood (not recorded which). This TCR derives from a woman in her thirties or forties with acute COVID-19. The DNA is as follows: TGTGCCACCAGCAGAGGTCAGGGCTCGGGCTATGGCTACACCTTC. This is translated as CATSRGQGSGYGYTF.